Listed below are T cell receptor beta chains from one sample, sequenced in a study of blood T cell repertoires in COVID-19. Sequenced by immunoSEQ multiplex PCR; TCRdb stores in-frame clones only, minus some. Here the sample spans about 370,000 clones, 87% being singletons. Sequences were obtained from peripheral blood. The receptors shown here come from a woman under 40 with COVID-19, enrolled during active disease. Both conserved end residues are part of each CDR3. Each record gives: CDR3 DNA, CDR3 protein, D gene, J gene, V gene, clone size. A D gene is named only where the DNA matches it firmly. Size values are once, few and many counts, or a class for expanded clones, and some rows have none.

cdr3_nt: TGCGCCAGCAGTGAAAATGTAGGGGTGAACTACGAGCAGTACTTC
cdr3_aa: CASSENVGVNYEQYF
d_call: .
j_call: TRBJ2-7
v_call: TRBV10-2
clone_size: few

cdr3_nt: TGTGCCAGCAGAAGGACAGGGGGCCTGTATGGCTACACCTTC
cdr3_aa: CASRRTGGLYGYTF
d_call: TRBD1
j_call: TRBJ1-2
v_call: TRBV28
clone_size: few

cdr3_nt: TGTGCCAGCAGCGTAGGGACAGGGATCACAGATACGCAGTATTTT
cdr3_aa: CASSVGTGITDTQYF
d_call: TRBD1
j_call: TRBJ2-3
v_call: TRBV9
clone_size: .

cdr3_nt: TGTGCCAGTAGTATAGGCAGGGATCGGTCACCCCTCCACTTT
cdr3_aa: CASSIGRDRSPLHF
d_call: .
j_call: TRBJ1-6
v_call: TRBV19
clone_size: .

cdr3_nt: TGTGCCAGCAGTGGGAATACCGGGACAGAACCTAACTATGGCTACACCTTC
cdr3_aa: CASSGNTGTEPNYGYTF
d_call: TRBD1
j_call: TRBJ1-2
v_call: TRBV6-1
clone_size: .

cdr3_nt: TGTGCCAGCAGCCCAGACTACGAGCAGTACTTC
cdr3_aa: CASSPDYEQYF
d_call: .
j_call: TRBJ2-7
v_call: TRBV6-6
clone_size: .

cdr3_nt: TGTGCCAGCAGTTTGGAGGAGCAGTTCTTC
cdr3_aa: CASSLEEQFF
d_call: .
j_call: TRBJ2-1
v_call: TRBV28
clone_size: .

cdr3_nt: TGCGCCAGCAGCTCCGGGACAGGGTTGAACGAGCAGTACTTC
cdr3_aa: CASSSGTGLNEQYF
d_call: TRBD1
j_call: TRBJ2-7
v_call: TRBV5-1
clone_size: .

cdr3_nt: TGCGCCAGCAGCCGGGAGGTCCGCTTAGAGTTTGATACGCAGTATTTT
cdr3_aa: CASSREVRLEFDTQYF
d_call: TRBD2
j_call: TRBJ2-3
v_call: TRBV5-1
clone_size: .

cdr3_nt: TGTGCCAGCTCACCTAGCCCAACCTCCTCCTACGAGCAGTACTTC
cdr3_aa: CASSPSPTSSYEQYF
d_call: .
j_call: TRBJ2-7
v_call: TRBV18
clone_size: .

cdr3_nt: TGTGCCAGCAGCATGCGGGACGGTGGGGGATACGAGCAGTACTTC
cdr3_aa: CASSMRDGGGYEQYF
d_call: .
j_call: TRBJ2-7
v_call: TRBV6-6
clone_size: .

cdr3_nt: TGTGCCAGCAGTGAACTATCCCTCAGACAAACGTCAGCCCAGCATTTT
cdr3_aa: CASSELSLRQTSAQHF
d_call: .
j_call: TRBJ1-5
v_call: TRBV2
clone_size: .

cdr3_nt: TGTGCCAGCAGTTATTTCCGGGACAGGGCAGGCAATCAGCCCCAGCATTTT
cdr3_aa: CASSYFRDRAGNQPQHF
d_call: TRBD1
j_call: TRBJ1-5
v_call: TRBV7-8
clone_size: .

cdr3_nt: TGCGCCAGCAGCCAAGAACGGGGGAATGAGCAGTTCTTC
cdr3_aa: CASSQERGNEQFF
d_call: .
j_call: TRBJ2-1
v_call: TRBV4-1
clone_size: .

cdr3_nt: TGCAGCGCACCGGGACAAGGGGGCGGAGGCTACACCTTC
cdr3_aa: CSAPGQGGGGYTF
d_call: TRBD1
j_call: TRBJ1-2
v_call: TRBV29-1
clone_size: .

cdr3_nt: TGCGCCAGCTCCACCTTGGGACAGGGAGGAGGATCACCCCTCCACTTT
cdr3_aa: CASSTLGQGGGSPLHF
d_call: TRBD1
j_call: TRBJ1-6
v_call: TRBV4-3
clone_size: few

cdr3_nt: TGTGCCACGAGTCCGGGTAGTGGGGCCAACGTCCTGACTTTC
cdr3_aa: CATSPGSGANVLTF
d_call: .
j_call: TRBJ2-6
v_call: TRBV24-1
clone_size: .

cdr3_nt: TGTGCCAGCAGTTACCCCGAGGGACTAGCGAATTACGAGCAGTACTTC
cdr3_aa: CASSYPEGLANYEQYF
d_call: TRBD2
j_call: TRBJ2-7
v_call: TRBV6-6
clone_size: few

cdr3_nt: TGTGCCAGCAGCGAACAGGGGAATCAGCCCCAGCATTTT
cdr3_aa: CASSEQGNQPQHF
d_call: TRBD1
j_call: TRBJ1-5
v_call: TRBV7-9
clone_size: .

cdr3_nt: TGTGCCAGCAGCGTAGGCCCAGGCCAAGAGACCCAGTACTTC
cdr3_aa: CASSVGPGQETQYF
d_call: .
j_call: TRBJ2-5
v_call: TRBV9
clone_size: .

cdr3_nt: TGTGCCAGTAGTCATGTCCCAGGGGGCAGGACCGGGGAGCTGTTTTTT
cdr3_aa: CASSHVPGGRTGELFF
d_call: TRBD1
j_call: TRBJ2-2
v_call: TRBV19
clone_size: .

cdr3_nt: TGCGCCACCGCCAGGGACAGGGGGGTCGCTGAGCAGTTCTTC
cdr3_aa: CATARDRGVAEQFF
d_call: TRBD1
j_call: TRBJ2-1
v_call: TRBV10-1
clone_size: .

cdr3_nt: TGCAGTGCTATGCGGATCAATGAGCAGTTCTTC
cdr3_aa: CSAMRINEQFF
d_call: .
j_call: TRBJ2-1
v_call: TRBV20-1
clone_size: .

cdr3_nt: TGTGCCAGCAGTCCGGTGTCGGGGAGCAATCAGCCCCAGCATTTT
cdr3_aa: CASSPVSGSNQPQHF
d_call: .
j_call: TRBJ1-5
v_call: TRBV7-2
clone_size: .

cdr3_nt: TGTGCCAGCAGCCGCGGGAGGAGCTCCTACGAGCAGTACTTC
cdr3_aa: CASSRGRSSYEQYF
d_call: TRBD2
j_call: TRBJ2-7
v_call: TRBV3-1/TRBV3-2
clone_size: .

cdr3_nt: TGTGCCAGCAGCCCCCTCGGGGGAGGGGACACCGGGGAGCTGTTTTTT
cdr3_aa: CASSPLGGGDTGELFF
d_call: TRBD2
j_call: TRBJ2-2
v_call: TRBV5-6
clone_size: .

cdr3_nt: TGTGCCAGCAGCAAAACGAGGGAGGGACAGAACACCGGGGAGCTGTTTTTT
cdr3_aa: CASSKTREGQNTGELFF
d_call: .
j_call: TRBJ2-2
v_call: TRBV21-1
clone_size: .

cdr3_nt: TGTGCCAGCAGTTTCACTAGCGGGGGAGATACGCAGTATTTT
cdr3_aa: CASSFTSGGDTQYF
d_call: TRBD2
j_call: TRBJ2-3
v_call: TRBV28
clone_size: .

cdr3_nt: TGCGCCAGCAGCCAGCAACAGGGTAACACCGGGGAGCTGTTTTTT
cdr3_aa: CASSQQQGNTGELFF
d_call: .
j_call: TRBJ2-2
v_call: TRBV5-1
clone_size: .

cdr3_nt: TGTGCCAGTAGTACGACACCTTTGGTCACTGAAGCTTTCTTT
cdr3_aa: CASSTTPLVTEAFF
d_call: .
j_call: TRBJ1-1
v_call: TRBV19
clone_size: .

cdr3_nt: TGTGCCTGGAGCCCCTGGGGGAGGGTTAGGAATCAGCCCCAGCATTTT
cdr3_aa: CAWSPWGRVRNQPQHF
d_call: .
j_call: TRBJ1-5
v_call: TRBV30
clone_size: .

cdr3_nt: TGTGCCAGCAGCTTGAGGGCGGGGTATCAGCCCCAGCATTTT
cdr3_aa: CASSLRAGYQPQHF
d_call: .
j_call: TRBJ1-5
v_call: TRBV5-6
clone_size: .